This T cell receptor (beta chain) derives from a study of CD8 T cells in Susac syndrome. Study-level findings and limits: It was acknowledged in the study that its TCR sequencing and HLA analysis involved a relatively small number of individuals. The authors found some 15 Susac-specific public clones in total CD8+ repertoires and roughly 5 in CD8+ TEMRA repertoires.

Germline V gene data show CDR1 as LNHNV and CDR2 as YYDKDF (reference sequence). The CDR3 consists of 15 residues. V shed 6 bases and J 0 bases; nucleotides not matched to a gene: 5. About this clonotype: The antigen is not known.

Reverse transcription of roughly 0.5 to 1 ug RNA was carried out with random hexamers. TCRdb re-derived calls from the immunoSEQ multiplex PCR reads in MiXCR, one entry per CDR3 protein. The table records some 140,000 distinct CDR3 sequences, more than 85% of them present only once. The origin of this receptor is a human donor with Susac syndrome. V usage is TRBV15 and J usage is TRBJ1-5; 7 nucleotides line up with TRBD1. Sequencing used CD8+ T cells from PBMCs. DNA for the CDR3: TGTGCCACCAGTAGGGACAGCATTAGCAATCAGCCCCAGCATTTT. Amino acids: CATSRDSISNQPQHF.